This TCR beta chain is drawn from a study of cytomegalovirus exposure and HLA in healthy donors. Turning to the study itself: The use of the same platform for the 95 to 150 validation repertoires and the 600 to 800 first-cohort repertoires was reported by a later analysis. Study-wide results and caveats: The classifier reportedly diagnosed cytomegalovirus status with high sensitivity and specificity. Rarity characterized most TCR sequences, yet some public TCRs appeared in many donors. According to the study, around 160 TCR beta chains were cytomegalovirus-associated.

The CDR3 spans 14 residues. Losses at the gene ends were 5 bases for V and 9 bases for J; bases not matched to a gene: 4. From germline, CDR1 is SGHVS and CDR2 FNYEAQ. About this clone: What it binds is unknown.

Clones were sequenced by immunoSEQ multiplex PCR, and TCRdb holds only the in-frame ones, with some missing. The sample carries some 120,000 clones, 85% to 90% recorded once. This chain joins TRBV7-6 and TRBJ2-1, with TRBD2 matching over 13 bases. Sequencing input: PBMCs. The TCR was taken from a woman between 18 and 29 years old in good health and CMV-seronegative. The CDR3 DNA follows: TGTGCCAGCAGCAGGACTAGCGGGGGCCTTGAGCAGTTCTTC. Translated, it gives CASSRTSGGLEQFF.